The 24 T cell receptor beta chains given below trace back to one sample, sequenced in a study of glioma-infiltrating T cells after dendritic cell vaccination. Using immunoSEQ multiplex PCR, the repertoire was profiled, and TCRdb retains in-frame clones only, with some absent. This table holds fewer than 70,000 clones, around 85% found once. Time point: after dendritic cell vaccination, including at tumor progression/relapse. The sequenced sample was blood, obtained after dendritic cell vaccination. The receptors derive from a human donor with glioblastoma.

The chain is built from TRBV29-1 and TRBJ1-1; 10 positions agree with TRBD1. The CDR3 contains 14 residues. The ends lost 6 bases at V and 4 bases at J; junction bases unmatched: 8. Germline V gene data show CDR1 as SQVTM and CDR2 as ANQGSEA. The CDR3 sequence: CSVQWTGGITEAFF. CDR3 sequence (DNA): TGCAGCGTACAATGGACAGGGGGAATCACTGAAGCTTTCTTT. Together with reference TRBV29-1 and TRBJ1-1, the CDR3 gives the full variable domain: SAVISQKPSRDICQRGTSLTIQCQVDSQVTMMFWYRQQPGQSLTLIATANQGSEATYESGFVIDKFPISRPNLTFSTLTVSNMSPEDSSIYLCSVQWTGGITEAFFGQGTRLTVV.

This clone came up a few times. The chain links TRBV7-2 to TRBJ2-1, with D possibly TRBD1 on 5 matching bases. Germline V gene lookup returns CDR1 SGHTA and CDR2 FQGNSA. V was shortened by 2 bases and J by 13 bases, with 33 bases between the two germline ends. This CDR3 contains 19 residues. CDR3 region: CASSLSPLGQQETLLLQFF. CDR3 bases: TGTGCCAGCAGCTTAAGCCCGCTGGGGCAACAAGAAACCCTACTACTTCAGTTCTTC.

The gene calls are TRBV7-9 and TRBJ1-5; D might be TRBD1 (5 bases). The CDR3 is 13 amino acids. The ends were cut back, 3 bases at V and 4 bases at J, with 7 bases in the middle. Per germline, CDR1 SEHNR and CDR2 FQNEAQ (reference sequence). CDR3 residues: CASSFKGNQPQHF. Here the CDR3 DNA reads TGTGCCAGCAGCTTTAAGGGGAATCAGCCCCAGCATTTT. Drawing the rest from reference TRBV7-9 and TRBJ1-5, the complete variable domain is DTGVSQNPRHKITKRGQNVTFRCDPISEHNRLYWYRQTLGQGPEFLTYFQNEAQLEKSRLLSDRFSAERPKGSFSTLEIQRTEQGDSAMYLCASSFKGNQPQHFGDGTRLSIL.

The chain carries TRBV19 and TRBJ1-2; 7 bases map to TRBD1. Germline lookup yields CDR1 LNHDA and CDR2 SQIVND (reference sequence). V lost 6 bases to trimming and J lost 8 bases; unmatched junction nucleotides: 12. The CDR3 consists of 14 residues. In nucleotides, the CDR3 is TGTGCCAGTAGCAATCCGGGACAGACGGCGGGCTACACCTTC. Translated, it gives CASSNPGQTAGYTF.

The chain employs TRBV6-5 and TRBJ2-1; the D gene is possibly TRBD1 (5 bases). With 2 bases removed from V and 10 bases from J, the gap between germline ends came to 21 bases. CDR1 MNHEY and CDR2 SVGAGI come from the germline V gene. The CDR3 has 16 residues. This CDR3 is CASSYASAGPGGEQFF. The CDR3 DNA reads as TGTGCCAGCAGTTACGCCTCGGCAGGGCCCGGTGGGGAGCAGTTCTTC.

The V call is TRBV10-2, the J call TRBJ2-2; D remains ambiguous. CDR1 WSHSY and CDR2 SAAADI come from the germline V gene. The CDR3 has 14 residues. Trimming cost V 5 bases and J 0 bases, with 7 bases left between them. The CDR3 region is CASSSTANTGELFF. In DNA form, the CDR3 reads TGCGCCAGCAGTTCAACAGCGAACACCGGGGAGCTGTTTTTT.

The V gene is TRBV9, the J gene TRBJ2-7; 7 bases match TRBD2. Germline V gene lookup returns CDR1 SGDLS and CDR2 YYNGEE. V was clipped by 0 bases and J by 2 bases; unmatched bases: 5. The CDR3 is made up of 15 amino acids. Here the CDR3 DNA reads TGTGCCAGCAGCGTAGACCCGGGGGGACCCTACGAGCAGTACTTC. Its protein product is CASSVDPGGPYEQYF. Full variable domain (rest looked up from reference TRBV9 and TRBJ2-7): DSGVTQTPKHLITATGQRVTLRCSPRSGDLSVYWYQQSLDQGLQFLIQYYNGEERAKGNILERFSAQQFPDLHSELNLSSLELGDSALYFCASSVDPGGPYEQYFGPGTRLTVT.

The genes are TRBV9 and TRBJ2-7, with TRBD1 matching over 7 bases. Trimming cost V 4 bases and J 3 bases; bases outside gene matches: 16. Germline assignment: CDR1 SGDLS and CDR2 YYNGEE. The CDR3 spans 17 residues. DNA of the CDR3: TGTGCCAGCAGCTCCCGGGACAGCATCATTCTAAACTACGAGCAGTACTTC. It is translated as CASSSRDSIILNYEQYF. Using reference TRBV9 and TRBJ2-7 for the parts outside the CDR3, the full variable domain is DSGVTQTPKHLITATGQRVTLRCSPRSGDLSVYWYQQSLDQGLQFLIQYYNGEERAKGNILERFSAQQFPDLHSELNLSSLELGDSALYFCASSSRDSIILNYEQYFGPGTRLTVT.

The J gene is TRBJ2-5, the V gene TRBV4-3; the match to TRBD2 covers 9 bases. Germline loops: CDR1 LGHNA, CDR2 YSLEER. This CDR3 has 18 amino acids. J lost 5 bases, V lost 1 base, and 14 bases had no gene match. This CDR3 is CASSQAVIGRGGRETQYF. In nucleotides, the CDR3 is TGCGCCAGCAGCCAAGCCGTGATTGGGCGGGGGGGCCGGGAGACCCAGTACTTC.

The chain links TRBV19 to TRBJ2-2, with D possibly being TRBD1 (6 bases). The CDR3 totals 13 residues. The germline V gene encodes CDR1 LNHDA and CDR2 SQIVND (reference sequence). V lost 8 bases and J 3 bases, leaving 10 bases between the germline ends. The CDR3 loop reads CASHKGDTGELFF. CDR3 bases: TGTGCCAGTCATAAGGGGGACACCGGGGAGCTGTTTTTT.

The chain combines TRBV4-3 with TRBJ2-1; D might be TRBD1 (6 bases). CDR3 size: 15 residues. V lost 2 bases, J lost 2 bases, and 10 bases lay in between. Germline V gene sequence: CDR1 LGHNA, CDR2 YSLEER. The CDR3 DNA follows: TGCGCCAGCAGCCAAACAGGGAAAACCTACAATGAGCAGTTCTTC. Its protein product is CASSQTGKTYNEQFF.

The V call is TRBV7-2, the J call TRBJ1-1; 8 nucleotides line up with TRBD1. The CDR3 runs to 16 residues. CDR1 and CDR2 from the germline V gene are SGHTA and FQGNSA. The trim removed 5 bases at V and 1 base at J, leaving 9 bases unmatched. This CDR3 is CASSRDRGTKNTEAFF. DNA of the CDR3: TGTGCCAGCAGCCGCGACAGGGGAACTAAGAACACTGAAGCTTTCTTT. The full variable domain, in which reference TRBV7-2 and TRBJ1-1 provide the parts outside the CDR3, is GAGVSQSPSNKVTEKGKDVELRCDPISGHTALYWYRQSLGQGLEFLIYFQGNSAPDKSGLPSDRFSAERTGGSVSTLTIQRTQQEDSAVYLCASSRDRGTKNTEAFFGQGTRLTVV.

The chain recombines TRBV9 with TRBJ2-7, with 10 bases fitting TRBD1. V was pared by 0 bases and J by 5 bases, with 8 bases of the junction left unmatched. The V gene's germline CDR1 is SGDLS and CDR2 YYNGEE. The CDR3 has 16 amino acids. CDR3 bases: TGTGCCAGCAGCGTAGGGGGGACAGGGGCCCTCCACGAGCAGTACTTC. Protein product: CASSVGGTGALHEQYF.

The sample holds a few counts of this clone. The genes are TRBV7-2 and TRBJ2-3, with 8 nucleotides matching TRBD1. The CDR3 is 17 residues long. V shed 0 bases, J shed 2 bases, and the junction held 7 bases outside the gene matches. Germline V gene data show CDR1 as SGHTA and CDR2 as FQGNSA. The CDR3: CASSLAGQGGVTDTQYF. The DNA for the CDR3 is TGTGCCAGCAGCTTAGCAGGACAGGGTGGGGTCACAGATACGCAGTATTTT.

V usage is TRBV11-1 and J usage is TRBJ2-7, with D possibly being TRBD1 (6 bases). Germline V gives CDR1 SGHAT, CDR2 FQDESV (reference sequence). CDR3 length: 13 residues. V shed 3 bases and J shed 3 bases, with 9 bases lying between them. CDR3 sequence (DNA): TGTGCCAGCAGCTTGGACAGATACTACGAGCAGTACTTC. Its translation is CASSLDRYYEQYF.

The chain joins TRBV2 to TRBJ2-2; no firm D call. There are 12 residues in the CDR3. Trimming cost V 4 bases and J 5 bases, with 5 bases left between them. Germline CDR1 and CDR2: SNHLY and FYNNEI. The CDR3 DNA sequence: TGTGCCAGCAGTGCGTTAACCGGGGAGCTGTTTTTT. This encodes CASSALTGELFF.

This sequence joins TRBV4-1 and TRBJ2-6; a possible D gene is TRBD2 (6 bases). The germline gives CDR1 MGHRA, CDR2 YSYEKL. There are 21 residues in the CDR3. Deletions cut 1 base from V and 0 bases from J, with 22 bases between. In nucleotides, the CDR3 is TGCGCCAGCAGCCAAGCGATATGGGTCCGTGCGGGAAGCTCTGGGGCCAACGTCCTGACTTTC. It is translated as CASSQAIWVRAGSSGANVLTF.

The V gene is TRBV7-3, the J gene TRBJ2-1; D possibly corresponds to TRBD2 (6 bases). CDR1 is SGHTA, CDR2 FQGTGA, per germline. The V end was cut by 2 bases, the J end by 9 bases, with 17 bases between. This CDR3 comprises 15 residues. CDR3 DNA: TGTGCCAGCAGCTTAGTTGGTGGCGAGCGGGTTGAGCAGTTCTTC. It translates to CASSLVGGERVEQFF.

The gene calls are TRBV11-2 and TRBJ2-7; 9 bases match TRBD1. V was pared by 4 bases and J by 4 bases, with 2 bases of the junction left unmatched. The CDR3 contains 13 residues. Germline CDR1 and CDR2: SGHAT and FQNNGV. The CDR3 sequence is CASSYGQGYEQYF. CDR3 nucleotide sequence: TGTGCCAGCAGCTACGGACAGGGGTACGAGCAGTACTTC.

This clone appeared once. The chain links TRBV5-6 to TRBJ1-2; 8 bases are shared with TRBD1. The germline V gene has CDR1 SGHDT and CDR2 YYEEEE. The length of the CDR3 is 17 residues. Trimming removed 1 base from V and 3 bases from J; junction bases left unmatched: 11. The CDR3 region is CASSLPQNNRGDYGYTF. CDR3 sequence (DNA): TGTGCCAGCAGCTTGCCTCAAAACAACAGGGGGGACTATGGCTACACCTTC.

This clone has more than one count but fewer than ten. The gene calls are TRBV5-4 and TRBJ2-2, with D maybe TRBD2 (7 bases). This CDR3 contains 19 residues. The V end lost 6 bases, the J end lost 1 base, and 25 bases lay between the germline ends. The germline V gene has CDR1 SGHNT and CDR2 YYREEE (reference sequence). CDR3 DNA: TGTGCCAGCAACAACCGAGGGGGACTCGGGGGGCGGAACACCGGGGAGCTGTTTTTT. It is translated as CASNNRGGLGGRNTGELFF.

This chain links TRBV5-1 with TRBJ1-2; D is uncertain. Germline V gene lookup returns CDR1 SGHRS and CDR2 YFSETQ. Trimming removed 0 bases at V and 8 bases at J, with 8 bases between. The CDR3 covers 12 residues. The CDR3: CASSLGAGGYTF. The DNA of the CDR3 is TGCGCCAGCAGCTTGGGGGCCGGAGGCTACACCTTC. Based on the CDR3 plus reference TRBV5-1 and TRBJ1-2, the full variable domain is KAGVTQTPRYLIKTRGQQVTLSCSPISGHRSVSWYQQTPGQGLQFLFEYFSETQRNKGNFPGRFSGRQFSNSRSEMNVSTLELGDSALYLCASSLGAGGYTFGSGTRLTVV.

The rearrangement joins TRBV11-2 to TRBJ2-7; TRBD1 might be the D (6 bases). V was trimmed by 0 bases and J by 0 bases, leaving 9 bases between them. CDR3 length: 15 amino acids. In germline, CDR1 is SGHAT, CDR2 FQNNGV. The CDR3 protein is CASSLDLGGSYEQYF. The CDR3 DNA sequence: TGTGCCAGCAGCTTAGATCTAGGGGGCTCCTACGAGCAGTACTTC.

The V and J genes are TRBV6-5 and TRBJ2-7; D is unclear. Germline CDR1 is MNHEY and CDR2 is SVGAGI. V shed 6 bases and J shed 2 bases, with 11 bases lying between them. The CDR3 has 13 amino acids. CDR3: CASSFTATYEQYF. The CDR3 region has the DNA TGTGCCAGCAGCTTTACAGCAACCTACGAGCAGTACTTC.